The 18 T cell receptor beta chains below all came from one sample that was sequenced in a study of cytomegalovirus exposure and HLA in healthy donors. PCR employed 60 Vbeta and 13 Jbeta primers. Some clones are missing from TCRdb's copy, which holds only in-frame ones; the method was immunoSEQ multiplex PCR. The sample includes fewer than 200,000 clones, approximately 81% of them seen just once. The sequencing input was PBMCs. The receptor source for this set is a male donor in good health and CMV-seronegative.

This chain connects TRBV7-2 to TRBJ2-5; TRBD1 agrees at 11 bases. From germline, CDR1 is SGHTA and CDR2 FQGNSA. The CDR3 runs 16 residues. After removal of 1 base from V and 5 bases from J, the junction contained 6 bases not matched to a gene. Here the CDR3 DNA reads TGTGCCAGCAGCTTAGTTGGACAGGGGGCTTTGGAGACCCAGTACTTC. Amino acid sequence: CASSLVGQGALETQYF.

The V gene is TRBV19, the J gene TRBJ2-1; D is unresolved. The germline V gene encodes CDR1 LNHDA and CDR2 SQIVND (reference sequence). CDR3 length: 13 residues. V dropped 2 bases and J dropped 7 bases, with 9 bases sitting between them. CDR3 protein: CASSISPTNEQFF. The CDR3 DNA follows: TGTGCCAGTAGTATATCTCCTACTAATGAGCAGTTCTTC. Combining the CDR3 with reference TRBV19 and TRBJ2-1 gives the whole variable domain DGGITQSPKYLFRKEGQNVTLSCEQNLNHDAMYWYRQDPGQGLRLIYYSQIVNDFQKGDIAEGYSVSREKKESFPLTVTSAQKNPTAFYLCASSISPTNEQFFGPGTRLTVL.

The rearrangement joins TRBV19 to TRBJ1-1; the match to TRBD1 covers 7 bases. Trimming at V came to 8 bases and at J to 7 bases, leaving 7 bases not matched to a gene. Germline lookup yields CDR1 LNHDA and CDR2 SQIVND (reference sequence). This CDR3 has 12 residues. The CDR3 loop reads CASRQGINEAFF. The CDR3 DNA follows: TGTGCCAGTCGACAGGGAATTAATGAAGCTTTCTTT.

This chain uses TRBV7-9 with TRBJ2-7; 9 bases fit TRBD1. Germline V gene lookup returns CDR1 SEHNR and CDR2 FQNEAQ (reference sequence). The CDR3 sequence is 15 residues long. J lost 6 bases, V lost 3 bases, and 9 bases had no gene match. In DNA form, the CDR3 reads TGTGCCAGCAGCTTGGGACAGGGTTTGTATCTCGAGCAGTACTTC. Translated, it gives CASSLGQGLYLEQYF.

CDR3 region: CAWSVSWTGLPPLHF. CDR3 sequence (DNA): TGTGCCTGGAGTGTCTCTTGGACAGGACTCCCACCCCTCCACTTT. This chain uses TRBV30 with TRBJ1-6, with 7 bases matching TRBD1. This CDR3 has 15 amino acids. The V and J ends lost 0 bases and 11 bases, in that order; junction bases with no gene match: 10. The germline gives CDR1 GTSNPN, CDR2 SVGIG (reference sequence).

The chain uses TRBV11-2 and TRBJ2-2; 9 positions match TRBD2. The CDR3 extends over 16 amino acids. The V and J ends lost 2 bases and 1 base, in that order; junction bases with no gene match: 2. Germline V gene sequence: CDR1 SGHAT, CDR2 FQNNGV. CDR3 nucleotide sequence: TGTGCCAGCAGCTTAATAGCGGGGGAGAACACCGGGGAGCTGTTTTTT. Its protein product is CASSLIAGENTGELFF.

This clone was seen only once. The chain employs TRBV27 and TRBJ1-2, with TRBD1 matching 7 bases. Trimming removed 5 bases from V and 7 bases from J; junction bases left unmatched: 7. This CDR3 has 13 amino acids. CDR1 is MNHEY, CDR2 SMNVEV, per germline (reference sequence). The CDR3 sequence is CASSAGTVGGYTF. CDR3 coding DNA: TGTGCCAGCAGTGCGGGGACAGTAGGTGGCTACACCTTC.

J is TRBJ2-2 and V is TRBV7-2, with TRBD2 matching 7 bases. V dropped 0 bases and J dropped 4; count of bases not matched to a gene: 2. The CDR3 consists of 15 residues. CDR1 and CDR2 from the germline V gene are SGHTA and FQGNSA. The CDR3: CASSLAGGTTGELFF. The DNA of the CDR3 is TGTGCCAGCAGCTTAGCGGGAGGGACCACCGGGGAGCTGTTTTTT.

DNA of the CDR3: TGTGCCAGCAGTCCCGGGACAGACTTACCTAATGAAAAACTGTTTTTT. Protein: CASSPGTDLPNEKLFF. The chain links TRBV28 to TRBJ1-4, with 7 bases identical to TRBD1. The CDR3 is 16 amino acids. CDR1 MDHEN and CDR2 SYDVKM come from the germline V gene. Trimming cost V 5 bases and J 3 bases; bases outside gene matches: 9.

In its sample, this clone was seen a few times. V is TRBV5-1 and J is TRBJ1-6; possibly TRBD1 for D (5 bases). The CDR3 contains 15 residues. V was clipped by 6 bases and J by 9 bases, with 19 bases between them. Germline CDR1 and CDR2: SGHRS and YFSETQ. For the CDR3, the DNA is TGCGCCAGCACCCCCAGATCCGGGGGTAGTTCACCCCTCCACTTT. Translating it yields CASTPRSGGSSPLHF.

V gene TRBV5-1 combines with J gene TRBJ2-5; possibly TRBD2 for D (6 bases). The DNA end is a closer match to TRBJ2-7, so the J assignment may be wrong. This CDR3 is built from 16 residues. The germline gives CDR1 SGHRS, CDR2 YFSETQ. The CDR3 DNA reads TGCGCCAGCAGTAGGGAAACGGGACTCGCATACTACGAGCAGTACTTC. It is translated as CASSRETGLAYYEQYF.

This clone was observed once. The chain couples TRBV5-4 to TRBJ2-2; D might be TRBD2 (5 bases). From germline, CDR1 is SGHNT and CDR2 YYREEE (reference sequence). Trimming took off 0 bases at V and 4 bases at J, with 13 bases between the two ends. This CDR3 region has 16 residues. The CDR3 sequence: CASSLEGSSTTGELFF. DNA of the CDR3: TGTGCCAGCAGCTTGGAGGGTTCTAGCACCACCGGGGAGCTGTTTTTT.

This chain connects TRBV6-5 to TRBJ2-5; 7 positions agree with TRBD1. The end of the DNA fits TRBJ2-7 better, so the J call may be wrong. The CDR3 consists of 13 residues. Per the germline V gene, CDR1 is MNHEY and CDR2 is SVGAGI. In nucleotides, the CDR3 is TGTGCCAGCAGACCGACAGGGACCTACGAGCAGTACTTC. It is translated as CASRPTGTYEQYF.

This chain links TRBV5-6 with TRBJ1-5; 9 nucleotides agree with TRBD1. The CDR3 runs 15 residues. The V and J ends lost 4 bases and 6 bases, in that order; junction bases with no gene match: 8. Germline CDR1 is SGHDT and CDR2 is YYEEEE. CDR3 protein: CASSTGTGRGQPQHF. CDR3 in DNA: TGTGCCAGCAGCACAGGGACAGGGAGGGGTCAGCCCCAGCATTTT.

This CDR3 reads CASRPGQGGPYEQYF. The CDR3 coding sequence is TGCGCCAGCAGGCCGGGACAGGGGGGCCCTTACGAGCAGTACTTC. The rearrangement links TRBV5-1 to TRBJ2-7, with TRBD1 identical over 11 bases. The germline gives CDR1 SGHRS, CDR2 YFSETQ. V shed 5 bases, J shed 4 bases, and the junction held 8 bases outside the gene matches. The CDR3 length is 15 residues.

The chain has TRBV7-2 and TRBJ2-7; D may be TRBD1 (6 bases). Trimming left V 5 bases short and J 2 bases short, with 13 bases between. The germline gives CDR1 SGHTA, CDR2 FQGNSA. The CDR3 consists of 14 residues. The CDR3 spells CASSRAGVPYEQYF. CDR3 DNA sequence: TGTGCCAGCAGCCGAGCAGGGGTCCCCTACGAGCAGTACTTC. The entire variable domain, with the rest obtained from reference TRBV7-2 and TRBJ2-7, is as follows: GAGVSQSPSNKVTEKGKDVELRCDPISGHTALYWYRQSLGQGLEFLIYFQGNSAPDKSGLPSDRFSAERTGGSVSTLTIQRTQQEDSAVYLCASSRAGVPYEQYFGPGTRLTVT.

This clone has a single count. The chain employs TRBV5-4 and TRBJ2-7, with D maybe TRBD1 (5 bases). The CDR3 totals 18 residues. Germline V gene lookup returns CDR1 SGHNT and CDR2 YYREEE (reference sequence). Trimming removed 9 bases at V and 2 bases at J, with 30 bases between. The CDR3 region has the DNA TGTGCCACCACGCTGGACATTTTCGGTCCGGATTTAACCTACGAGCAGTACTTC. Translating it yields CATTLDIFGPDLTYEQYF.

This clone was seen only a few times. The chain uses TRBV2 and TRBJ2-4; the match to TRBD1 covers 7 bases. The V gene end was trimmed by 6 bases and the J gene end by 6 bases; junction bases not matched to a gene: 8. The germline V gene encodes CDR1 SNHLY and CDR2 FYNNEI. The CDR3 is made up of 14 amino acids. The CDR3 region has the DNA TGTGCCAGCAGCGCCCCCGACAGGGTAAACATTCAGTACTTC. Encoded protein: CASSAPDRVNIQYF.